The 19 T cell receptor beta chains below were found in one sample sequenced in a study of shared clonotypes between healthy human individuals. Clones were read by immunoSEQ multiplex PCR, and TCRdb kept only the in-frame ones, dropping some. The repertoire includes around 620,000 clones, 85% to 95% of them detected once, and 0.095% to 0.14% sits in the top ten. Naive CD8 isolation took CD45RO-negative cells positively selected for CCR7 and excluded terminally differentiated effector memory CD45RA+ cells. The source material was naive CD8+ T cells sorted from blood. The source of these receptors is a woman in her thirties in good health.

The V gene is TRBV7-8, the J gene TRBJ1-4; tentatively, D is TRBD1 (6 bases). Germline loops: CDR1 SGHVS, CDR2 FQNEAQ. With 6 bases removed from V and 8 bases from J, the gap between germline ends came to 10 bases. This CDR3 comprises 12 residues. The CDR3 protein is CASRHRDEKLFF. In DNA, the CDR3 is TGTGCCAGCAGGCACAGGGACGAAAAACTGTTTTTT.

V usage is TRBV5-8 and J usage is TRBJ2-1, with a tentative D call TRBD1 (5 bases). The CDR3 is 13 amino acids. CDR1 and CDR2 (germline): SGHTS, YDEGEE. Trimming pared 0 bases from V and 5 bases from J, leaving 6 bases between. For the CDR3, the DNA is TGTGCCAGCAGCTTGGTAGGGGACAATGAGCAGTTCTTC. Translation: CASSLVGDNEQFF.

The rearrangement uses TRBV27 and TRBJ1-5; D ambiguous. Trimming stripped 2 bases from V and 5 bases from J, with 13 bases between. CDR1 is MNHEY, CDR2 SMNVEV, per germline (reference sequence). The CDR3 contains 15 residues. The CDR3 protein is CASSLVPTRDQPQHF. The CDR3 nucleotides read TGTGCCAGCAGTTTAGTCCCGACAAGGGATCAGCCCCAGCATTTT.

The rearrangement links TRBV4-1 to TRBJ2-7, with D possibly being TRBD2 (7 bases). Germline V gives CDR1 MGHRA, CDR2 YSYEKL. CDR3 length equals 13 residues. V dropped 4 bases and J dropped 5 bases, with 12 bases sitting between them. CDR3 DNA: TGCGCCAGCAGCCGTCCCGGGGGGCACGAGCAGTACTTC. Protein sequence: CASSRPGGHEQYF.

This clone was picked up one time. The chain recombines TRBV5-8 with TRBJ2-7; D call uncertain. CDR1 is SGHTS, CDR2 YDEGEE, per germline. The CDR3 extends over 13 amino acids. Trimming shortened V by 4 bases and J by 2 bases, and 10 bases separated the two germline ends. The CDR3 reads CASSHTTAYEQYF. For the CDR3, the DNA is TGTGCCAGCAGCCATACCACTGCCTACGAGCAGTACTTC. Drawing the rest from reference TRBV5-8 and TRBJ2-7, the complete variable domain is EAGVTQSPTHLIKTRGQQATLRCSPISGHTSVYWYQQALGLGLQFLLWYDEGEERNRGNFPPRFSGRQFPNYSSELNVNALELEDSALYLCASSHTTAYEQYFGPGTRLTVT.

As for this clone: The sample carries other DNA sequences with the same CDR3. V and J are TRBV5-6 and TRBJ2-7, with 10 nucleotides matching TRBD2. Germline CDR1 SGHDT, CDR2 YYEEEE. Trimming removed 3 bases from V and 2 bases from J; junction bases left unmatched: 2. There are 14 residues in the CDR3. The CDR3 protein is CASSSGTSAYEQYF. CDR3 DNA: TGTGCCAGCAGCTCGGGGACTAGCGCCTACGAGCAGTACTTC. Variable domain in full (rest from reference TRBV5-6 and TRBJ2-7): DAGVTQSPTHLIKTRGQQVTLRCSPKSGHDTVSWYQQALGQGPQFIFQYYEEEERQRGNFPDRFSGHQFPNYSSELNVNALLLGDSALYLCASSSGTSAYEQYFGPGTRLTVT.

This sequence joins TRBV4-1 and TRBJ2-5; D possibly corresponds to TRBD1 (6 bases). The J call is in doubt because the DNA end fits TRBJ2-7 better. Germline V gene sequence: CDR1 MGHRA, CDR2 YSYEKL. There are 14 residues in the CDR3. CDR3 coding DNA: TGCGCCAGCAGCCAAGTTGGACAGAAGTACGAGCAGTACTTC. It is translated as CASSQVGQKYEQYF.

V usage is TRBV9 and J usage is TRBJ1-1, with 9 bases aligning to TRBD1. The germline V gene encodes CDR1 SGDLS and CDR2 YYNGEE. The CDR3 totals 14 residues. Trimming removed 3 bases from V and 4 bases from J; junction bases left unmatched: 4. The CDR3 nucleotides read TGTGCCAGCAGCGCGGGACAGGGAAGCACTGAAGCTTTCTTT. It codes for CASSAGQGSTEAFF.

J is TRBJ2-7 and V is TRBV30; D unresolved. The V gene's germline CDR1 is GTSNPN and CDR2 SVGIG (reference sequence). This CDR3 region has 13 residues. V dropped 0 bases and J dropped 7 bases, with 13 bases sitting between them. In nucleotides, the CDR3 is TGTGCCTGGAGTGTTTTCGCTAGTCGTGAGCAGTACTTC. Amino acids: CAWSVFASREQYF.

The chain has TRBV10-2 and TRBJ1-5; D call uncertain. Between the trimmed V and J ends, which lost 1 base and 6 bases, there was a span of 7 bases. CDR3 length: 13 amino acids. Germline loops: CDR1 WSHSY, CDR2 SAAADI. This chain's CDR3 is CASSEWFGQPQHF. The DNA for the CDR3 is TGCGCCAGCAGTGAGTGGTTTGGTCAGCCCCAGCATTTT.

The chain's CDR3 is CASSEPGPAFSGYGYTF. DNA for the CDR3: TGTGCCAGCAGTGAACCGGGACCGGCCTTTAGTGGCTATGGCTACACCTTC. The chain uses TRBV2 and TRBJ1-2; weak D call: TRBD1 (5 bases). The V gene lost 2 bases and the J gene lost 4 bases, with 20 bases spanning the gap. Germline values: CDR1 SNHLY, CDR2 FYNNEI. The CDR3 contains 17 residues. Combining the CDR3 with reference TRBV2 and TRBJ1-2 gives the whole variable domain EPEVTQTPSHQVTQMGQEVILRCVPISNHLYFYWYRQILGQKVEFLVSFYNNEISEKSEIFDDQFSVERPDGSNFTLKIRSTKLEDSAMYFCASSEPGPAFSGYGYTFGSGTRLTVV.

The V gene is TRBV9, the J gene TRBJ2-6, with 7 positions matching TRBD1. This CDR3 spans 18 amino acids. J was trimmed by 2 bases and V by 4 bases; bases with no gene match: 12. Germline assignment: CDR1 SGDLS and CDR2 YYNGEE. The CDR3 DNA sequence: TGTGCCAGCAGCCCCTGGGACAGAGAAACCGCTGGGGCCAACGTCCTGACTTTC. It yields the protein CASSPWDRETAGANVLTF.

The chain couples TRBV19 to TRBJ2-1, with D possibly matching TRBD2 (6 bases). V lost 4 bases, J lost 5 bases, and 12 bases lay in between. The CDR3 runs to 14 residues. Germline values: CDR1 LNHDA, CDR2 SQIVND (reference sequence). CDR3 in amino acids: CASSSSGTNNEQFF. The CDR3 DNA follows: TGTGCCAGTAGTAGTAGCGGAACCAACAATGAGCAGTTCTTC. Filled out from reference TRBV19 and TRBJ2-1, the complete variable domain reads DGGITQSPKYLFRKEGQNVTLSCEQNLNHDAMYWYRQDPGQGLRLIYYSQIVNDFQKGDIAEGYSVSREKKESFPLTVTSAQKNPTAFYLCASSSSGTNNEQFFGPGTRLTVL.

The V gene is TRBV13, the J gene TRBJ1-1, with D uncertain. CDR3 length: 13 residues. With 5 bases removed from V and 5 bases from J, the gap between germline ends came to 12 bases. Per germline, CDR1 PRHDT and CDR2 FYEKMQ (reference sequence). CDR3 residues: CASSLMGGTEAFF. In DNA, the CDR3 is TGTGCCAGCAGCCTAATGGGAGGGACTGAAGCTTTCTTT.

The chain is built from TRBV27 and TRBJ1-1, with D hard to call. CDR3 size: 15 residues. V lost 5 bases and J lost 5, with 18 bases in between. Germline V lookup: CDR1 MNHEY, CDR2 SMNVEV (reference sequence). The CDR3 region is CASSDAGPPGTEAFF. CDR3 nucleotide sequence: TGTGCCAGCAGTGATGCCGGGCCCCCAGGAACTGAAGCTTTCTTT.

This chain uses TRBV2 with TRBJ2-1; 10 bases map to TRBD1. Germline trimming cut 10 bases from V and 1 base from J; bases unmatched to any gene: 7. The CDR3 totals 15 residues. Looked up from germline, CDR1 is SNHLY and CDR2 is FYNNEI. The CDR3 sequence: CAIYRDRGSYNEQFF. The DNA for the CDR3 is TGTGCCATCTACCGGGACAGGGGATCCTACAATGAGCAGTTCTTC.

As regards this clone: Other DNA sequences in the same sample also yield this CDR3. DNA of the CDR3: TGTGCCAGCAGCGACGGTTACGAGCAGTACTTC. This translates into CASSDGYEQYF. This sequence joins TRBV28 and TRBJ2-7; D is unresolved. This CDR3 is built from 11 residues. Germline V gene data show CDR1 as MDHEN and CDR2 as SYDVKM. Trimming took off 6 bases at V and 4 bases at J, with 7 bases between the two ends.

For the CDR3, the DNA is TGTGCCAGCAGCTTAGCTGGTTTTGGGGGGGACTACAATGAGCAGTTCTTC. It codes for CASSLAGFGGDYNEQFF. This chain links TRBV7-2 with TRBJ2-1, with TRBD2 matching 7 bases. The CDR3 covers 17 residues. V gave up 0 bases and J gave up 3 bases; unmatched junction bases: 8. The germline CDR1 and CDR2 sequences are SGHTA and FQGNSA.

CDR3 nucleotides: TGTGCCAGTAGGACAGGAGGCAATCAGCCCCAGCATTTT. Amino acids: CASRTGGNQPQHF. The chain links TRBV19 to TRBJ1-5, with D possibly TRBD1 on 6 matching bases. From germline, CDR1 is LNHDA and CDR2 SQIVND (reference sequence). The CDR3 contains 13 residues. V shed 6 bases and J shed 2 bases, with 8 bases lying between them.